Listed below are T cell receptor beta chains from one sample, sequenced in a study of blood T cell repertoires in COVID-19. Libraries were prepared by immunoSEQ multiplex PCR; TCRdb keeps only in-frame clonotypes and omits some of them. The sample includes about 200,000 clones, about 76% seen only once; the top ten take around 5.9%. Material for sequencing was peripheral blood. Source of these receptors: a woman between 40 and 50 years old with COVID-19, enrolled during active disease. The conserved cysteine and the conserved F or W are not part of the CDR3 here.

J	V	CDR3
TRBJ1-1	TRBV7-9	ASSSGGPEAF
TRBJ1-3	TRBV12-3/TRBV12-4	ASSSGYTIY
TRBJ1-1	TRBV30	AWSVGGVTEAF
TRBJ1-5	TRBV2	ASGGVGQPQH
TRBJ2-6	TRBV3-1/TRBV3-2	ASSQGLRTLGANVLT
TRBJ2-7	TRBV6-5	AGSASGYEQY
TRBJ2-7	TRBV5-5	ASSFGTSSSYEQY
TRBJ1-1	TRBV6-1	ASSEKGIWDTEAF
TRBJ2-7	TRBV29-1	SVGGRSHYEQY
TRBJ1-1	TRBV11-2	ASSLTRDTEAF
TRBJ2-5	TRBV5-6	ASSLGQGAAETQY
TRBJ2-1	TRBV11-2	ASSFGTSGQSYNEQF
TRBJ1-2	TRBV2	ASRTAGGRGNYGYT
TRBJ1-5	TRBV27	ASSLRAGSHQPQH
TRBJ2-1	TRBV4-3	ASSQDAVDEQF
TRBJ2-7	TRBV5-1	ASSLAARGEQY
TRBJ1-4	TRBV2	ASSVGQGGEKLF
TRBJ1-1	TRBV2	ASKGGGWTEAF
TRBJ2-1	TRBV19	ASSYTVQGWEF
TRBJ2-5	TRBV5-4	ASSEGTGGEQETQY
TRBJ1-5	TRBV5-1	ASSLEGGTANQPQH
TRBJ1-1	TRBV2	ASSVGEGTEAF
TRBJ1-1	TRBV6-5	ASSYSRGPNTEAF
TRBJ1-2	TRBV5-1	ASSLAGGDNYGYT
TRBJ1-2	TRBV19	ASSIPTVLGVYGYT
TRBJ2-3	TRBV4-2	ASSLVGGRADTQY
TRBJ1-6	TRBV19	ASSAYRGENSPLH
TRBJ1-3	TRBV9	ASSTTGVGNTIY
TRBJ1-2	TRBV7-2	ASSAGRNYGYT
TRBJ1-1	TRBV3-1/TRBV3-2	ASSQQTGVTEAF
TRBJ2-1	TRBV27	ASSLSLRPLMYNEQF
TRBJ1-5	TRBV1	TSSQTPRGEEGNQPQH
TRBJ2-7	TRBV18	ASSPITPQGTYEQY
TRBJ2-5	TRBV27	ASSSMTYQETQY
TRBJ2-7	TRBV13	ASSLRTSGNEQY
TRBJ1-2	TRBV18	ASSPTGSTDLNYGYT
TRBJ2-1	TRBV10-3	AISVGASGVLSEQF
TRBJ2-3	TRBV29-1	SVRTSLADTQY
TRBJ2-7	TRBV5-1	ASSLSPQGTFDEQY
TRBJ2-1	TRBV19	ASSTIGQDNEQF
TRBJ1-1	TRBV5-1	ASTQGAGDTEAF
TRBJ1-3	TRBV2	ASCSSGNTIY
TRBJ2-7	TRBV27	ASSFTARSEQY